This T cell receptor beta chain came from a study of metastatic and nonmetastatic thyroid tumors. As for the study in general: Repertoire comparisons spanned blood and tumor or nodule tissue from malignant and benign thyroid patients.

How the authors handled the data: A classifier of distant metastasis in papillary thyroid cancer was built from CDR3 differences (across clinicopathological groups). TCRdb ran MiXCR on the PCR reads. The V and J calls reflect TCRdb's pipeline rather than the authors' work. The sample yields 30,000 to 35,000 clones, about 20% seen once. This clone was seen at least ten times. The target antigen is unknown. General study findings and limits: Significantly greater TCR beta diversity was reportedly found in malignant thyroid tumors than in benign nodules (in blood and tumor).

All patients were untreated before thyroid surgery. This clonotype was obtained from a female donor with papillary thyroid cancer or a benign thyroid nodule (not recorded which). Some clones in this sample may be carry-over from other donors' samples. Sequenced sample: blood.

The CDR3: CASTVGTGVSPLHF. The DNA of the CDR3 is TGTGCCAGCACTGTTGGGACAGGGGTTTCACCCCTCCACTTT. This rearrangement joins TRBV2 to TRBJ1-6; TRBD1 aligns across 10 bases. V was clipped by 7 bases and J by 9 bases; unmatched bases: 6. Germline V gives CDR1 SNHLY, CDR2 FYNNEI. CDR3 size: 14 residues.